This T cell receptor (beta chain) was identified during a study of blood T cell repertoires in COVID-19. This CDR3 contains 12 residues. The V end lost 5 bases, the J end lost 7 bases, and 9 bases lay between the germline ends. Generated by immunoSEQ multiplex PCR, the TCRdb table keeps only in-frame clones and is missing some. The sample has about 150,000 clones; 88% are singletons. This chain joins TRBV12-3 or TRBV12-4 and TRBJ1-5, with D possibly matching TRBD1 (6 bases). Sequencing was done on a sample of peripheral blood. The clonotype comes from a man between 45 and 60 years old who had recovered from COVID-19. The CDR3 coding sequence is TGTGCCAGCAGTACAGGGTACCAGCCCCAGCATTTT. This encodes CASSTGYQPQHF.